The clone carrying this TCR beta chain was observed a handful of times. Here immunoSEQ multiplex PCR was the method, and the copy in TCRdb shows in-frame clones only, minus some. The table records tens of thousands of clones, 85% to 95% of them present only once. This sample was included in a study of brain T cells in children with intractable seizures. Only cases whose brain tissue showed the highest T cell transcript signatures were sequenced. This CDR3 has 13 residues. V lost 4 bases to trimming and J lost 5 bases, with 12 bases between them. CDR1 WNHNN and CDR2 SYGVQD come from the germline V gene (reference sequence).

The chain uses TRBV10-1 and TRBJ2-7; D possibly corresponds to TRBD1 (6 bases). The source of this sequence is a boy under two years old with tuberous sclerosis and intractable seizures. The sequencing used peripheral blood, collected at surgery. Here the CDR3 reads CASSGQGSHEQYF. The CDR3 DNA reads as TGCGCCAGCAGTGGGCAGGGGTCCCACGAGCAGTACTTC.